These 20 T cell receptor beta chains were sequenced from one sample in a study of tumor-infiltrating lymphocytes in primary liver carcinoma. Unsorted whole blood supplied the RNA, and germline DNA was extracted too. Using a constant-region primer together with ProtoScript II reverse transcriptase, TCR beta cDNA was made from around 500 ng of total RNA. Three-round nested multiplex PCR performed with slightly modified ARM-PCR produced the TCR beta libraries. A C-beta reverse primer was combined with TRBV1-TRBV30 forward primers in the first two PCR rounds, and each round had around 11 cycles. TCRdb ran MiXCR on the multiplex PCR reads and lists one entry per CDR3 protein. This table has 300,000 to 400,000 distinct CDR3 sequences, around three fifths appearing once. The sample comprised peripheral blood. The origin of the receptors is a middle-aged man with primary liver carcinoma and hepatitis B virus infection.

With respect to this clonotype: This could be a read error, since a much larger clone is one nucleotide away. The CDR3 does not close with the conserved phenylalanine or tryptophan, likely indicating a read error. The chain carries TRBV6-1 and TRBJ2-7, with D maybe TRBD2 (6 bases). With 7 bases removed from V and 3 bases from J, the gap between germline ends came to 13 bases. CDR1 and CDR2 from the germline V gene are MNHNS and SASEGT. The length of the CDR3 is 13 residues. CDR3 in amino acids: CASTSSEGYEQYS. In DNA, the CDR3 is TGTGCCAGCACCTCTAGCGAAGGCTACGAGCAGTACTCC.

Notes on this clonotype: At one end the junction does not follow the germline gene, possibly because of a read error. This rearrangement joins TRBV11-1 to TRBJ2-7; the D is unclear. The CDR3 runs 13 residues. Germline V gene sequence: CDR1 SGHAT, CDR2 FQDESV (reference sequence). The CDR3 DNA reads TGTGCCAACAGCTTTCCAGGATATGCCGAGCAATACTTC. It encodes CANSFPGYAEQYF.

Note on this clonotype: A read error may be the cause here, since a much bigger clone is one base away. The chain links TRBV4-2 to TRBJ1-4; no firm D call. CDR3 length: 15 amino acids. CDR1 and CDR2 from the germline V gene are LGHNA and YNFKEQ. Trimming took off 0 bases at V and 6 bases at J, with 11 bases between the two ends. The CDR3 DNA reads TGTGCCAGCAGCCAAGATACCCGGGGATATGAAAAACTGTTTTTT. This translates into CASSQDTRGYEKLFF.

In the case of this clonotype: A much larger clonotype is one base distant, so this may be a read error. V usage is TRBV24-1 and J usage is TRBJ1-1; TRBD1 might be the D (5 bases). Trimming stripped 5 bases from V and 2 bases from J, with 14 bases between. There are 15 residues in the CDR3. Germline assignment: CDR1 KGHDR and CDR2 SFDVKD. CDR3 DNA: TGTGCCACCAGTGGCACAGGACATCGTAACACTGAAGCTTTCTTT. Residues: CATSGTGHRNTEAFF.

This clonotype was detected a few times. With a much larger clone just one base away, this may be a read error. The V call is TRBV29-1, the J call TRBJ2-7; D may correspond to TRBD1 or TRBD2 (5 bases each). Germline V gives CDR1 SQVTM, CDR2 ANQGSEA. The CDR3 is 16 residues long. V gave up 4 bases and J gave up 6 bases, with 25 bases separating them. The CDR3 nucleotides read TGCAGCGTTGTATGTGGTCGGGGCGGGTCTGTTCTCGAGCAGTACTTC. It specifies CSVVCGRGGSVLEQYF.

J is TRBJ2-1 and V is TRBV6-6; D is unclear. The CDR3 sequence is 14 residues long. Germline V CDR1 and CDR2: MNHNY, SVGAGI (reference sequence). The V end was cut by 2 bases, the J end by 4 bases, with 9 bases between. This CDR3 is CASSYRVGYNEQFF. Here the CDR3 DNA reads TGTGCCAGCAGTTACAGGGTCGGATACAATGAGCAGTTCTTC.

The chain has TRBV6-5 and TRBJ2-5, with TRBD1 identical over 7 bases. Trimming cost V 2 bases and J 1 base; bases outside gene matches: 1. This CDR3 is built from 14 residues. Germline-derived CDR1 and CDR2 are MNHEY and SVGAGI. The CDR3 coding sequence is TGTGCCAGCAGTTACGGGGACAGCCAAGAGACCCAGTACTTC. Amino acids: CASSYGDSQETQYF.

Details on this clonotype: A clone one base away is much larger, so this may be a read error. In this CDR3 the conserved last residue, phenylalanine or tryptophan, is missing, so a read error is likely. The CDR3 nucleotides read TGTGCCAGCAGCCTGTCGGCAGGGGCTAGGACAGATACGCAGTATTTG. The encoded protein is CASSLSAGARTDTQYL. The chain couples TRBV5-5 to TRBJ2-3, with D tentatively TRBD1 (6 bases). Germline CDR1 and CDR2: SGHKS and YYEKEE (reference sequence). The ends were cut back, 4 bases at V and 3 bases at J, with 18 bases in the middle. CDR3 size: 16 residues.

Ten or more counts support this clonotype. V and J are TRBV28 and TRBJ2-7; no clear D gene. Germline V gene data show CDR1 as MDHEN and CDR2 as SYDVKM. This CDR3 comprises 11 residues. V lost 6 bases to trimming and J lost 3 bases, with 6 bases between them. This CDR3 is CASSSYYEQYF. CDR3 bases: TGTGCCAGCAGCTCGTACTACGAGCAGTACTTC.

The CDR3, as DNA: TGTGCCAGCAGCCCCAGACTAGCGGGACATGTAGATACGCAGTATTTT. Its translation: CASSPRLAGHVDTQYF. This chain uses TRBV4-2 with TRBJ2-3; 11 nucleotides line up with TRBD2. Per germline, CDR1 LGHNA and CDR2 YNFKEQ. The CDR3 covers 16 residues. The ends lost 4 bases at V and 5 bases at J; junction bases unmatched: 8.

This clonotype has just a few counts. CDR3 sequence reads: CASSKSVTPYNYGYTF. The CDR3 bases are TGTGCCAGCAGCAAGTCCGTAACACCTTATAACTATGGCTACACCTTC. The genes are TRBV21-1 and TRBJ1-2. TRBV21-1 is annotated as a pseudogene. CDR3 size: 16 residues.

About this clonotype itself: A much larger clone lies a single base off, so this may be a read error. The chain couples TRBV14 to TRBJ2-2; TRBD2 aligns across 7 bases. Germline-derived CDR1 and CDR2 are SGHDN and FVKESK. The CDR3 is 15 amino acids. The ends lost 1 base at V and 4 bases at J; junction bases unmatched: 3. CDR3 sequence reads: CASSQGTRLTGELFF. Here the CDR3 DNA reads TGTGCCAGCAGCCAAGGGACTAGACTCACCGGGGAGCTGTTTTTT.

Points on this clonotype: A read error may produce the germline difference seen at one junction end. V usage is TRBV29-1 and J usage is TRBJ1-1, with 7 nucleotides matching TRBD1. The CDR3 consists of 14 residues. Germline CDR1 reads SQVTM; CDR2 reads ANQGSEA. CDR3 region: CSVEGQGRWAEASF. The CDR3, as DNA: TGCAGCGTTGAAGGACAGGGACGGTGGGCTGAAGCTTCCTTT.

Many counts were recorded for this clonotype. The genes are TRBV14 and TRBJ2-5; 10 bases match TRBD1. Germline assignment: CDR1 SGHDN and CDR2 FVKESK. V shed 4 bases and J 4 bases; nucleotides not matched to a gene: 12. The CDR3 contains 17 residues. CDR3 nucleotides: TGTGCCAGCAGCCCGACCACGGGACAGGGGACGGGAGAGACCCAGTACTTC. It yields the protein CASSPTTGQGTGETQYF.

The table lists this clonotype with a few counts. V and J are TRBV5-1 and TRBJ2-7, with D possibly matching TRBD2 (6 bases). The germline V gene encodes CDR1 SGHRS and CDR2 YFSETQ. Deletions cut 5 bases from V and 7 bases from J, with 22 bases between. The CDR3 is made up of 15 amino acids. The CDR3 DNA is TGCGCCAGCAGTTCCCTAACGGGAGTCGGCGCGGAGCAGTACTTC. It encodes CASSSLTGVGAEQYF.

The V and J genes are TRBV29-1 and TRBJ2-3, with 8 bases fitting TRBD2. This CDR3 spans 13 amino acids. The V segment lost 5 bases and the J segment 2 bases; nucleotides outside the gene matches: 3. Germline-derived CDR1 and CDR2 are SQVTM and ANQGSEA. The CDR3 sequence: CSVLAGNTDTQYF. DNA for the CDR3: TGCAGCGTTTTAGCGGGGAACACAGATACGCAGTATTTT.

The V gene is TRBV13, the J gene TRBJ2-7; 15 nucleotides match TRBD2. The CDR3 covers 15 residues. The trim removed 10 bases at V and 6 bases at J, leaving 10 bases unmatched. From germline, CDR1 is PRHDT and CDR2 FYEKMQ (reference sequence). The CDR3 DNA sequence: TGTGCCATTAGCCCCGGACTAGCGGGAGGGGTCGAGCAGTACTTC. Protein product: CAISPGLAGGVEQYF.

The CDR3 DNA reads as TGTGCCAGCAGTTTTCTAGCGGGAGGGCCACGAGAGCAGTACTTC. Encoded protein: CASSFLAGGPREQYF. This chain links TRBV11-2 with TRBJ2-7; 12 bases are a match to TRBD2. There are 15 residues in the CDR3. Germline V gives CDR1 SGHAT, CDR2 FQNNGV. The V gene end was trimmed by 6 bases and the J gene end by 7 bases; junction bases not matched to a gene: 10.

In its sample, this clonotype was seen once. A much larger clone differs from this one at a single base, so this may be a read error. The V call is TRBV6-6, the J call TRBJ2-3; no clear D gene. The CDR3 spans 12 residues. Germline values: CDR1 MNHNY, CDR2 SVGAGI (reference sequence). V was shortened by 0 bases and J by 6 bases, with 4 bases between the two germline ends. CDR3 nucleotides: TGTGCCAGCAGTTACTCAGTGGATACGCAGTATTTT. Its protein is CASSYSVDTQYF.

A remark on this clonotype: This may stem from a read error, because a much larger clone lies one nucleotide away. The chain employs TRBV11-2 and TRBJ1-6; D gene uncertain. The germline V and J ends were trimmed by 8 bases and 2 bases, with 19 bases remaining between them. CDR1 SGHAT and CDR2 FQNNGV come from the germline V gene. The CDR3 consists of 17 residues. The CDR3: CASGPLTGSPYNSPLHF. The CDR3 DNA is TGTGCCAGCGGCCCCTTGACTGGGAGCCCCTATAATTCACCCCTCCACTTT. Filled out from reference TRBV11-2 and TRBJ1-6, the complete variable domain reads EAGVAQSPRYKIIEKRQSVAFWCNPISGHATLYWYQQILGQGPKLLIQFQNNGVVDDSQLPKDRFSAERLKGVDSTLKIQPAKLEDSAVYLCASGPLTGSPYNSPLHFGNGTRLTVT.